The clone carrying this T cell receptor (beta chain) was detected a few times. Arm-PCR of CDR3 regions with iRepertoire HTBI primers generated TCR beta libraries. Via MiXCR, TCRdb re-called the multiplex PCR reads, giving one row per CDR3 protein. The sample lists some 340,000 distinct CDR3 sequences, over 9.5% occurring once. The source of the sample is a study of regulatory T cells in long-lasting Graves disease. The time point was: newly diagnosed GD, antithyroid drugs for less than 3 months. PBMC RNA served as the TCR library source. The germline gives CDR1 LGHDT, CDR2 YNNKEL (reference sequence). This CDR3 is 13 amino acids long. V gave up 6 bases and J gave up 9 bases; unmatched junction bases: 1. The same sample was also used in a study of T cells in Graves' hyperthyroidism and ophthalmopathy.

The sequence derives from a woman younger than 30 with Graves disease. The gene calls are TRBV3-1 and TRBJ2-1; 14 nucleotides match TRBD2. This sample comprised peripheral blood mononuclear cells (PBMCs), obtained at new diagnosis, from a patient treated with antithyroid drugs. This CDR3 reads CASRGLAGGEQFF. In DNA, the CDR3 is TGTGCCAGCAGAGGACTAGCGGGGGGTGAGCAGTTCTTC.